This T cell receptor (beta chain) was found in a study of CD8+ T cells in alopecia areata. Study overall: Patients in the study were on tofacitinib for 6 to 18 months, then off it for 6 months. Findings and limits, study-wide: Shared TCR sequences were less clear between patients than in mice, possibly partly from HLA diversity. Researchers report lesional scalp, most notably alopecia totalis/universalis, outstripped normal scalp in clonality.

Reverse transcription of extracted RNA yielded cDNA, which provided the sequencing template. Clones were read by immunoSEQ multiplex PCR, and TCRdb kept only the in-frame ones, dropping some. The data contain about 150,000 clones, over 80% of them singletons. A total of 14 residues make up the CDR3, ends included. With regard to this clone: The antigen remains undetermined. Because the CDR3's place on the DNA is in doubt, the DNA is left out and the CDR3 is given as listed by TCRdb.

The origin of this receptor is a human donor with alopecia areata. This chain links TRBV21-1 with TRBJ2-3; the D call in the table, TRBD2, was not verified against the DNA. TRBV21-1 is deemed a pseudogene. The sample in question was CD8+ T cells sorted from blood, obtained at week 0. The CDR3 loop is CASILGAITDTQYF.